The source of this T cell receptor (beta chain) is a study of siplizumab effects on memory and regulatory T cells. Study-wide results and caveats: Siplizumab conditions gave an average of about 70% Treg-derived mappable alloreactive CD4+ clones, versus less than 35% for controls. Memory T cells appeared less diverse than naive cells, which seemed to contribute substantially to alloresponse. Proliferating Tregs' suppressive function in siplizumab cultures went unconfirmed.

This clone was detected only once. Its antigen is not identified. Sequencing was performed with immunoSEQ multiplex PCR; in TCRdb, only in-frame clones are kept and a portion is missing. Of 100,000 or so clones listed, about 90% are singletons. CDR3 length equals 16 residues. Germline CDR1 and CDR2: SGHVS and FQNEAQ. V was pared by 0 bases and J by 0 bases, with 9 bases between. The gene calls are TRBV7-8 and TRBJ1-3, with D hard to call. The TCR sequence derives from a human donor in good health. Sequencing was carried out using CD4+ T cells sorted from blood. CDR3 sequence reads: CASSLALQVSGNTIYF. CDR3 DNA sequence: TGTGCCAGCAGCTTAGCGCTACAAGTCTCTGGAAACACCATATATTTT.